This T cell receptor (beta chain) was identified during a study of shared clonotypes between healthy human individuals. For the study at large: Samples came from a couple of female and a few male donors aged 18 to 49.

Ten immunoSEQ deep assay plates were used by the authors to sequence unsorted PBMC DNA. Measured with immunoSEQ multiplex PCR; TCRdb has only the in-frame clones, and not every one. Of about 490,000 clones listed, roughly 85% are singletons. Germline V gene data show CDR1 as MGHRA and CDR2 as YSYEKL. CDR3 length equals 15 residues. Trimming removed 0 bases at V and 7 bases at J, with 16 bases between. The chain joins TRBV4-1 to TRBJ2-7, with D tentatively TRBD1 or TRBD2 (6 bases each). Sequencing input: PBMCs. The TCR was taken from a woman aged 40 to 50 in good health. Some clones in this sample may be carry-over from other donors' samples. The chain's CDR3 is CASSQEGGSFREQYF. The CDR3 bases are TGCGCCAGCAGCCAAGAGGGGGGCAGCTTTAGGGAGCAGTACTTC.